This T cell receptor beta chain derives from a study of cytomegalovirus exposure and HLA in healthy donors. Findings and limits, study-wide: The tendency of first-cohort TCR clusters to co-occur in the 130 or so validation repertoires was identified by a subsequent analysis. Among TCR sequences, most were rare, though some public TCRs appeared in many donors. Overall, approximately 150 TCR beta chains were annotated as cytomegalovirus-associated.

The ends lost 4 bases at V and 5 bases at J; junction bases unmatched: 3. The CDR3 length is 13 residues. Germline V gene sequence: CDR1 SGHRS, CDR2 YFSETQ. Donors were drawn from the approximately 120-subject validation cohort, separate from the roughly 700-subject first cohort. This table comes from immunoSEQ multiplex PCR, and its TCRdb copy is limited to in-frame clones, with some not included. Here the sample spans fewer than 300,000 clones, more than 75% being singletons. In regard to this clone: Its target is unknown.

The chain joins TRBV5-1 to TRBJ2-1, with 7 bases fitting TRBD2. The source material was PBMCs. This TCR was sampled from a woman under 30 in good health and CMV-seronegative. CDR3 coding DNA: TGCGCCAGCAGCGGGACTACTAACAATGAGCAGTTCTTC. It translates to CASSGTTNNEQFF.